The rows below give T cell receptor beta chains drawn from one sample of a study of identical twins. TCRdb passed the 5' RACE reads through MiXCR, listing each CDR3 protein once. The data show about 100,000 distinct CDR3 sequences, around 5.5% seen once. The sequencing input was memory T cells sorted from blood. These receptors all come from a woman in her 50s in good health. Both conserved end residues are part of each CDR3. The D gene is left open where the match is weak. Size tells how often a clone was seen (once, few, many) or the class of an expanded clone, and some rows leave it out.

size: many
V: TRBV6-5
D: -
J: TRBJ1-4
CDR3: CASSPGTTGEKLFF
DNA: TGTGCCAGCAGCCCCGGGACAACAGGAGAAAAACTGTTTTTT

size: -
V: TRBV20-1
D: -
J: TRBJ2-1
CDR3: CSASFGEYQDEQFF
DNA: TGCAGTGCTAGTTTCGGGGAGTACCAGGATGAGCAGTTCTTC

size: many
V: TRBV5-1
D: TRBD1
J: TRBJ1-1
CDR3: CASSGGQGYTEAFF
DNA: TGCGCCAGCAGCGGAGGACAGGGGTACACTGAAGCTTTCTTT

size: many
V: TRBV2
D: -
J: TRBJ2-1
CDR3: CASRRGQGLNEQFF
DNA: TGTGCCAGCAGGCGGGGACAAGGCCTCAATGAGCAGTTCTTC

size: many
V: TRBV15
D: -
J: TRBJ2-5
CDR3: CATSRSAEETQYF
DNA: TGTGCCACCAGCAGATCTGCTGAGGAGACCCAGTACTTC

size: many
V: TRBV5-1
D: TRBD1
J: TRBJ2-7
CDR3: CASSAGTAFYEQYF
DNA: TGCGCCAGCAGCGCCGGGACAGCTTTTTACGAGCAGTACTTC

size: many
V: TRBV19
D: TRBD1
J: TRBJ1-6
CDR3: CASSRGGAGNSPLHF
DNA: TGTGCCAGTAGTAGAGGGGGCGCGGGAAATTCACCCCTCCACTTT

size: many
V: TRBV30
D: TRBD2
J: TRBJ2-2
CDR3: CAWGGASGRPHGELFF
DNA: TGTGCCTGGGGGGGGGCGAGCGGGAGGCCCCACGGGGAGCTGTTTTTT

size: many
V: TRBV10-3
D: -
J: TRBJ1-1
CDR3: CAITGRRNTEAFF
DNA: TGTGCCATAACGGGCAGACGGAACACTGAAGCTTTCTTT

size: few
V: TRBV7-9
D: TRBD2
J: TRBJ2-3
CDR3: CASSPLLAGERRGTDTQYF
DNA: TGTGCCAGCAGCCCCCTACTAGCGGGAGAGCGTCGTGGCACAGATACGCAGTATTTT

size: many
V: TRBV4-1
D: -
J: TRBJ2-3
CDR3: CASSLTSSTQYF
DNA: TGCGCCAGCAGCCTCACCTCGAGCACGCAGTATTTT